This T cell receptor (beta chain) stems from a study of blood T cell repertoires in COVID-19. The wider study: The study drew acute and convalescent COVID-19 samples from the United States, Italy and Spain. PBMCs, B-cell-depleted T cells, or T cells were the source of the cDNA or gDNA that made up the material.

How the authors handled the data: Nucleated cell counts were estimated from reference gene primer amplification. The table came from immunoSEQ multiplex PCR; TCRdb's copy has only in-frame clones and leaves some out. Clone size and the V and J calls come from that table; the DNA yielded D and trimming. The sample shows over 20,000 clones, around 93% of them seen only once. The CDR3 contains 15 residues. Germline V gene lookup returns CDR1 SNHLY and CDR2 FYNNEI. V was pared by 1 base and J by 1 base, with 7 bases between. Sequences were obtained from peripheral blood. This clonotype was sampled from a human donor in a cohort sampled during active COVID-19. The chain links TRBV2 to TRBJ2-2; the D is unclear. CDR3 loop: CASSEGGQNTGELFF. As DNA, the CDR3 is TGTGCCAGCAGTGAAGGAGGTCAGAACACCGGGGAGCTGTTTTTT.